The T cell receptor beta chain described here comes from a study of blood T cell repertoires in COVID-19. CDR1 and CDR2 from the germline V gene are SGHRS and YFSETQ. The CDR3 runs 13 residues. V was clipped by 4 bases and J by 2 bases, with 10 bases between them. In the authors' methods: Reference gene primer amplification yielded estimated nucleated cell counts. Measured with immunoSEQ multiplex PCR; TCRdb has only the in-frame clones, and not every one. V, J and clone size reflect that table, while D and trimming were determined from the DNA. The sample includes about 440,000 clones, roughly 91% of them seen just once.

The V and J genes are TRBV5-1 and TRBJ2-7; D call uncertain. The sequence came from a woman aged 25 to 39 with acute or convalescent COVID-19. Sequences were obtained from peripheral blood. In DNA form, the CDR3 reads TGCGCCAGCAGCACATCTACTACCTACGAGCAGTACTTC. Its protein product is CASSTSTTYEQYF.